This record concerns one T cell receptor beta chain sequence. Its cognate antigen is unknown. This specimen comes from a study of CD8+ T cells in alopecia areata. General study findings and limits: Tofacitinib did not eliminate many expanded lesional clones from scalp or blood.

cDNA prepared by RNA extraction and subsequent reverse transcription served as the template for sequencing. Data came from immunoSEQ multiplex PCR; TCRdb stores just in-frame clones and leaves some out. The sample contains about 210,000 clones, around three fifths of which appear only once. Specified treatment: oral pan-JAK inhibitor, 5-10 mg twice daily. V was clipped by 0 bases and J by 7 bases, with 15 bases between them. CDR3 length equals 15 residues. Germline values: CDR1 LNHNV, CDR2 YYDKDF (reference sequence). The J gene is TRBJ1-2, the V gene TRBV15; no clear D gene. This sample comprised CD4+ T cells sorted from blood, obtained at week 4, from a patient treated with tofacitinib. This TCR derives from a human donor with alopecia areata. CDR3 region: CATSRDNIASSGYTF. The CDR3 coding sequence is TGTGCCACCAGCAGAGATAATATCGCCTCTAGTGGCTACACCTTC.